The entry below gives a single TCR beta chain sequence along with its context. These data are taken from a study of technical replicates of blood from a handful of donors. Sequencing was performed with immunoSEQ multiplex PCR; in TCRdb, only in-frame clones are kept and a portion is missing. Of about 83,000 clones listed, around nine tenths are singletons. CDR3 length: 18 residues. Germline assignment: CDR1 SGDLS and CDR2 YYNGEE. J was trimmed by 0 bases and V by 8 bases; bases with no gene match: 15. The chain couples TRBV9 to TRBJ1-1, with 11 bases that match TRBD1. This receptor was taken from a human donor in good health. The sequenced sample was T cells isolated from PBMCs. CDR3 region: CASRPGQGDLTMNTEAFF. The CDR3 DNA reads as TGTGCCAGTAGGCCGGGACAGGGGGATCTTACCATGAACACTGAAGCTTTCTTT.